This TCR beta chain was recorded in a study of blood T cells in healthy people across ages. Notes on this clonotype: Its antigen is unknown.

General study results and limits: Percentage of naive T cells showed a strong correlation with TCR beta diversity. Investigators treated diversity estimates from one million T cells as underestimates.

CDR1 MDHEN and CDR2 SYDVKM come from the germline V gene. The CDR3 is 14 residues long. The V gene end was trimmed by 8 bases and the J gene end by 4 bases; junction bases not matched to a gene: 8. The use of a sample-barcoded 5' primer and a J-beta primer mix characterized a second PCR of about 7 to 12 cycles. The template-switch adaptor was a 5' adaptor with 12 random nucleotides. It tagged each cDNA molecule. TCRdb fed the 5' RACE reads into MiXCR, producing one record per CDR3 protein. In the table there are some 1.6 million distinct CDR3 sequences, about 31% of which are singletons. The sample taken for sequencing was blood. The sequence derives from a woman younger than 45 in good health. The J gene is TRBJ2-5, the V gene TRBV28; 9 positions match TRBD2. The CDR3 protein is CASSRREGIETQYF. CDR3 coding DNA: TGTGCCAGCTCCAGGCGGGAGGGTATAGAGACCCAGTACTTC.